This is a list of T cell receptor beta chains from one sample in a study of blood T cell repertoires in COVID-19. Repertoires were generated with immunoSEQ multiplex PCR, while TCRdb's copy carries only in-frame clones and drops some. The sample records 150,000 to 200,000 clones, under 95% being singletons. Sequencing used peripheral blood. Source of these receptors: a man in his sixties with active or convalescent COVID-19. The CDR3 runs from the conserved cysteine through the conserved F or W. Fields, in order: D gene, CDR3 length, V gene, J gene, clone size, CDR3 DNA, CDR3 protein. D genes are given only for firm matches. Clone size, where shown, is once, few, many, or a class for clones that have expanded.

d_call: .; cdr3_length: 13; v_call: TRBV25-1; j_call: TRBJ2-2; clone_size: .; cdr3_nt: TGTGCCAGCAGTGCTCCGAACACCGGGGAGCTGTTTTTT; cdr3_aa: CASSAPNTGELFF
d_call: .; cdr3_length: 14; v_call: TRBV10-2; j_call: TRBJ1-1; clone_size: once; cdr3_nt: TGCGCCAGCAGTGAGACAGTCATGAACACTGAAGCTTTCTTT; cdr3_aa: CASSETVMNTEAFF
d_call: .; cdr3_length: 13; v_call: TRBV6-5; j_call: TRBJ2-1; clone_size: .; cdr3_nt: TGTGCCAGCAGCCTGGGACATAACAATGAGCAGTTCTTC; cdr3_aa: CASSLGHNNEQFF
d_call: .; cdr3_length: 15; v_call: TRBV28; j_call: TRBJ1-2; clone_size: .; cdr3_nt: TGTGCCAGCAGCGCGGACTCGGTCGAGAACTATGGCTACACCTTC; cdr3_aa: CASSADSVENYGYTF
d_call: .; cdr3_length: 14; v_call: TRBV3-1/TRBV3-2; j_call: TRBJ2-2; clone_size: few; cdr3_nt: TGTGCCAGCAGCCAAGGAGTGCCCACCGGGGAGCTGTTTTTT; cdr3_aa: CASSQGVPTGELFF
d_call: .; cdr3_length: 16; v_call: TRBV11-1; j_call: TRBJ1-1; clone_size: .; cdr3_nt: TGTGCCAGCAGCCCTTATGGGGGCGAGATGAACACTGAAGCTTTCTTT; cdr3_aa: CASSPYGGEMNTEAFF
d_call: .; cdr3_length: 13; v_call: TRBV2; j_call: TRBJ1-1; clone_size: once; cdr3_nt: TGTGCCAGCAGTGATCAGGGGAACACTGAAGCTTTCTTT; cdr3_aa: CASSDQGNTEAFF
d_call: TRBD1; cdr3_length: 14; v_call: TRBV2; j_call: TRBJ1-5; clone_size: .; cdr3_nt: TGTGCCAGCAGTGAAGGGACAGGGGATCAGCCCCAGCATTTT; cdr3_aa: CASSEGTGDQPQHF
d_call: .; cdr3_length: 12; v_call: TRBV19; j_call: TRBJ1-4; clone_size: .; cdr3_nt: TGTGCCAGTAAGGAAGGCGGAGAAAAACTGTTTTTT; cdr3_aa: CASKEGGEKLFF
d_call: .; cdr3_length: 17; v_call: TRBV5-4; j_call: TRBJ1-2; clone_size: .; cdr3_nt: TGTGCCAGCAGCTTGGCTGTGGTCTGGGGAGGGAACTATGGCTACACCTTC; cdr3_aa: CASSLAVVWGGNYGYTF
d_call: .; cdr3_length: 13; v_call: TRBV7-8; j_call: TRBJ2-5; clone_size: .; cdr3_nt: TGTGCCAGCAGCTTAGGATCATACGGGACCCAGTACTTC; cdr3_aa: CASSLGSYGTQYF
d_call: .; cdr3_length: 18; v_call: TRBV19; j_call: TRBJ1-3; clone_size: .; cdr3_nt: TGTGCCAGTAGTCCCCTAAGAGGTGGCGGGGTAACGGGAAACACCATATATTTT; cdr3_aa: CASSPLRGGGVTGNTIYF
d_call: .; cdr3_length: 14; v_call: TRBV7-9; j_call: TRBJ1-5; clone_size: once; cdr3_nt: TGTGCCAGCACCCTGACAGGTTCCCAGGGGCCCCAGCATTTT; cdr3_aa: CASTLTGSQGPQHF
d_call: TRBD1; cdr3_length: 20; v_call: TRBV4-1; j_call: TRBJ2-2; clone_size: .; cdr3_nt: TGCGCCAGCAGCCAGGGCCGGGACAGGGGGTTGAGGGGTGTCACCGGGGAGCTGTTTTTT; cdr3_aa: CASSQGRDRGLRGVTGELFF
d_call: TRBD1; cdr3_length: 15; v_call: TRBV5-1; j_call: TRBJ2-5; clone_size: .; cdr3_nt: TGCGCCAGCAGCATAGGACAGGGGGGCCAAGAGACCCAGTACTTC; cdr3_aa: CASSIGQGGQETQYF
d_call: .; cdr3_length: 16; v_call: TRBV2; j_call: TRBJ1-5; clone_size: .; cdr3_nt: TGTGCCAGCAGTGAAATGTATCGTCAGGGTCGCCAGCCCCAGCATTTT; cdr3_aa: CASSEMYRQGRQPQHF
d_call: .; cdr3_length: 13; v_call: TRBV12-3/TRBV12-4; j_call: TRBJ1-2; clone_size: few; cdr3_nt: TGTGCCAGCAGTTCTGCAGGTGACTATGGCTACACCTTC; cdr3_aa: CASSSAGDYGYTF
d_call: TRBD1; cdr3_length: 16; v_call: TRBV19; j_call: TRBJ2-2; clone_size: .; cdr3_nt: TGTGCCAGTAACCCCGGACAGGGTATGGGGACCGGGGAGCTGTTTTTT; cdr3_aa: CASNPGQGMGTGELFF
d_call: .; cdr3_length: 15; v_call: TRBV18; j_call: TRBJ1-2; clone_size: .; cdr3_nt: TGTGCCAGCTCACCAGGGCCGGCTATCGACTATGGCTACACCTTC; cdr3_aa: CASSPGPAIDYGYTF
d_call: TRBD2; cdr3_length: 17; v_call: TRBV30; j_call: TRBJ2-3; clone_size: few; cdr3_nt: TGTGCACGCGAGGTAGCTAGCGGGAGATGGGGCACAGATACGCAGTATTTT; cdr3_aa: CAREVASGRWGTDTQYF
d_call: .; cdr3_length: 16; v_call: TRBV28; j_call: TRBJ1-1; clone_size: .; cdr3_nt: TGTGCCAGCAGTCCAGCTGGGAGGGATCCGAACACTGAAGCTTTCTTT; cdr3_aa: CASSPAGRDPNTEAFF
d_call: TRBD2; cdr3_length: 13; v_call: TRBV3-1/TRBV3-2; j_call: TRBJ2-3; clone_size: .; cdr3_nt: TGTGCCAGCAGCCAAGAATGGCGGGGGACGCAGTATTTT; cdr3_aa: CASSQEWRGTQYF
d_call: TRBD1; cdr3_length: 13; v_call: TRBV2; j_call: TRBJ1-5; clone_size: .; cdr3_nt: TGTGCCAGCAGATGGACAGGGGGTCAGCCCCAGCATTTT; cdr3_aa: CASRWTGGQPQHF
d_call: .; cdr3_length: 16; v_call: TRBV7-6; j_call: TRBJ2-1; clone_size: .; cdr3_nt: TGTGCCAGCAGCTTAGAAGGCGCAGGCTCCTACAATGAGCAGTTCTTC; cdr3_aa: CASSLEGAGSYNEQFF
d_call: .; cdr3_length: 16; v_call: TRBV6-6; j_call: TRBJ2-1; clone_size: .; cdr3_nt: TGTGCCAGCAGAGCCCGGGACAACCTCCGCGGGGGTGAGCAGTTCTTC; cdr3_aa: CASRARDNLRGGEQFF
d_call: .; cdr3_length: 15; v_call: TRBV7-2; j_call: TRBJ2-7; clone_size: .; cdr3_nt: TGTGCCAGCAGCTTAGCGGGGCAGCTCTCCTACGAGCAGTACTTC; cdr3_aa: CASSLAGQLSYEQYF
d_call: TRBD1; cdr3_length: 16; v_call: TRBV19; j_call: TRBJ1-5; clone_size: few; cdr3_nt: TGTGCCAGTAGTACCCAGACAGGGGGCGGCAATCAGCCCCAGCATTTT; cdr3_aa: CASSTQTGGGNQPQHF
d_call: TRBD1; cdr3_length: 19; v_call: TRBV5-1; j_call: TRBJ2-2; clone_size: .; cdr3_nt: TGCGCCAGCAGCTTGGAGTCTAAATCGGGACAGGGGGGCACCGGGGAGCTGTTTTTT; cdr3_aa: CASSLESKSGQGGTGELFF
d_call: .; cdr3_length: 14; v_call: TRBV5-1; j_call: TRBJ2-5; clone_size: once; cdr3_nt: TGCGCCAGCAGGTACACCACGCGGGTGGAGACCCAGTACTTC; cdr3_aa: CASRYTTRVETQYF
d_call: .; cdr3_length: 15; v_call: TRBV25-1; j_call: TRBJ2-7; clone_size: .; cdr3_nt: TGTGCCAGCAGTGAATATGGTTACAGGGACCACGAGCAGTACTTC; cdr3_aa: CASSEYGYRDHEQYF
d_call: TRBD2; cdr3_length: 19; v_call: TRBV7-2; j_call: TRBJ2-3; clone_size: .; cdr3_nt: TGTGCCAGCAGCCCCCACGGGATAGCGGGGGGGCGGACCACAGATACGCAGTATTTT; cdr3_aa: CASSPHGIAGGRTTDTQYF
d_call: .; cdr3_length: 13; v_call: TRBV7-9; j_call: TRBJ1-2; clone_size: .; cdr3_nt: TGTGCCAGCAGTATGCAGGGAGGGTTCAACTACACCTTC; cdr3_aa: CASSMQGGFNYTF
d_call: .; cdr3_length: 14; v_call: TRBV27; j_call: TRBJ2-7; clone_size: once; cdr3_nt: TGTGCCAGCAGTTCGACTTATAGCTCCTACGAGCAGTACTTC; cdr3_aa: CASSSTYSSYEQYF
d_call: TRBD1; cdr3_length: 13; v_call: TRBV7-9; j_call: TRBJ1-2; clone_size: .; cdr3_nt: TGTGCCAGCAGCCTCCGGGACAGGGATGGCTACACCTTC; cdr3_aa: CASSLRDRDGYTF
d_call: TRBD1; cdr3_length: 16; v_call: TRBV9; j_call: TRBJ1-2; clone_size: .; cdr3_nt: TGTGCCAGCAGCCCCGAGCCCGGAGGGGGCGAGCATGGCTACACCTTC; cdr3_aa: CASSPEPGGGEHGYTF
d_call: .; cdr3_length: 15; v_call: TRBV14; j_call: TRBJ1-3; clone_size: .; cdr3_nt: TGTGCCAGCAGCCAAGATCTAGTCTCTGGAAACACCATATATTTT; cdr3_aa: CASSQDLVSGNTIYF
d_call: .; cdr3_length: 14; v_call: TRBV4-1; j_call: TRBJ2-7; clone_size: .; cdr3_nt: TGCGCCAGCAGCCAAGAAGAGGGGGTCTACGAGCAGTACTTC; cdr3_aa: CASSQEEGVYEQYF
d_call: TRBD2; cdr3_length: 15; v_call: TRBV28; j_call: TRBJ2-1; clone_size: .; cdr3_nt: TGTGCCAGCACCCAGACTAGCGGGAGGTTGTATGAGCAGTTCTTC; cdr3_aa: CASTQTSGRLYEQFF
d_call: TRBD1; cdr3_length: 14; v_call: TRBV30; j_call: TRBJ1-5; clone_size: .; cdr3_nt: TGTGCCTGGAGTCATGACAGGGGCAATCAGCCCCAGCATTTT; cdr3_aa: CAWSHDRGNQPQHF